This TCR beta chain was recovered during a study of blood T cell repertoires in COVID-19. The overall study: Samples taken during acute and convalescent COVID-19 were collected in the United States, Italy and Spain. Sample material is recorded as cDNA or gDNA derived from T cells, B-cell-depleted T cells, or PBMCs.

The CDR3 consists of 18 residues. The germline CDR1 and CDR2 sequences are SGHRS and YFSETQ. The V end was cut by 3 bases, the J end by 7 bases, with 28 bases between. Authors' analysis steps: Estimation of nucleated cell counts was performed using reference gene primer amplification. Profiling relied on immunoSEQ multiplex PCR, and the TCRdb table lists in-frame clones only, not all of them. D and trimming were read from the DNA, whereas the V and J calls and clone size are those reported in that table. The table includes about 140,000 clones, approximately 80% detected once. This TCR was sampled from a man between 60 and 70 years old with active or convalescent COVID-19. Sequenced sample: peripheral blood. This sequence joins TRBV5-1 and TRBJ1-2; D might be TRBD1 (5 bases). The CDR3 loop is CASSSGSGGTNYVIGYTF. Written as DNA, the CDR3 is TGCGCCAGCAGCTCGGGCTCGGGAGGGACCAACTATGTCATTGGCTACACCTTC. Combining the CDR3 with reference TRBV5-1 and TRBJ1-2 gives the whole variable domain KAGVTQTPRYLIKTRGQQVTLSCSPISGHRSVSWYQQTPGQGLQFLFEYFSETQRNKGNFPGRFSGRQFSNSRSEMNVSTLELGDSALYLCASSSGSGGTNYVIGYTFGSGTRLTVV.